The sequence of this TCR beta chain was determined in a study of T cells after somatic rescue of genetic block. The CDR3 has 16 residues. The germline gives CDR1 SGDLS, CDR2 YYNGEE. Trimming left V 0 bases short and J 2 bases short, with 11 bases between. The assay was immunoSEQ multiplex PCR, and TCRdb's table has in-frame clones only and misses some. Here the sample spans roughly 58,000 clones, 90% to 96% being singletons. The chain is built from TRBV9 and TRBJ1-4, with a weak D call TRBD1 (5 bases). The sample consisted of peripheral blood mononuclear cells (PBMCs). The sequence derives from a child less than two years old. CDR3 in amino acids: CASSVGGGGTNEKLFF. CDR3 DNA sequence: TGTGCCAGCAGCGTAGGGGGCGGTGGGACTAATGAAAAACTGTTTTTT.